Below, 6 T cell receptor beta chains from the same sample are listed, as sequenced in a study of T cells in Graves' hyperthyroidism and ophthalmopathy. Amplification of TCR beta CDR3 regions used RNA as the template. First-round RT-PCR of the TCR CDR3 relied on the HTBI primer set. TCRdb recomputed calls from the multiplex PCR reads with MiXCR, one row per CDR3 protein. The sample has around 200,000 distinct CDR3 sequences; approximately 15% are singletons. The sequenced sample was blood. The receptors were gathered from a woman aged 45-59 years with Graves' hyperthyroidism.

In this sample, this clonotype turned up many times. The chain couples TRBV11-2 to TRBJ1-5; no clear D gene. This CDR3 has 16 residues. In germline, CDR1 is SGHAT, CDR2 FQNNGV. The V gene lost 2 bases and the J gene lost 0 bases, with 11 bases spanning the gap. The CDR3 DNA follows: TGTGCCAGCAGCTTATCGGGCGGCGTTAGCAATCAGCCCCAGCATTTT. Residues: CASSLSGGVSNQPQHF.

At least ten counts were recorded for this clonotype. The chain uses TRBV4-3 and TRBJ2-1, with 7 bases fitting TRBD2. The CDR3 contains 14 residues. Germline V CDR1 and CDR2: LGHNA, YSLEER. V lost 4 bases, J lost 6 bases, and 6 bases stayed unmatched. The CDR3 reads CASSRGGSGNEQFF. DNA of the CDR3: TGCGCCAGCAGCCGCGGGGGATCGGGCAATGAGCAGTTCTTC.

The J gene is TRBJ2-5, the V gene TRBV4-2; D ambiguous. Deletions cut 2 bases from V and 2 bases from J, with 3 bases between. The CDR3 has 12 amino acids. CDR1 and CDR2 from the germline V gene are LGHNA and YNFKEQ. Here the CDR3 reads CASSQFQETQYF. The CDR3 DNA sequence: TGTGCCAGCAGCCAATTTCAAGAGACCCAGTACTTC.

This clonotype was recorded at least ten times. This chain uses TRBV28 with TRBJ2-5; 8 bases are a match to TRBD1. CDR3 length: 15 residues. V lost 0 bases, J lost 3 bases, and 3 bases stayed unmatched. CDR1 MDHEN and CDR2 SYDVKM come from the germline V gene. This CDR3 reads CASSLWETGEETQYF. CDR3 bases: TGTGCCAGCAGTTTATGGGAGACAGGGGAAGAGACCCAGTACTTC.

This clonotype appeared many times. This chain connects TRBV12-3 or TRBV12-4 to TRBJ1-4; unclear D gene. This CDR3 has 11 residues. The V and J ends lost 5 bases and 5 bases respectively, with 3 bases between them. As DNA, the CDR3 is TGTGCCAGCAGTCGAAATGAAAAACTGTTTTTT. Protein sequence: CASSRNEKLFF.

This clonotype showed up many times. J is TRBJ2-1 and V is TRBV11-3; D call uncertain. The CDR3 contains 14 residues. CDR1 SGHNT and CDR2 YENEEA come from the germline V gene. V dropped 5 bases and J dropped 8 bases, with 16 bases sitting between them. The CDR3 protein is CASSPTPLAHEQFF. The CDR3 DNA sequence: TGTGCCAGCAGCCCAACACCCCTCGCCCATGAGCAGTTCTTC.